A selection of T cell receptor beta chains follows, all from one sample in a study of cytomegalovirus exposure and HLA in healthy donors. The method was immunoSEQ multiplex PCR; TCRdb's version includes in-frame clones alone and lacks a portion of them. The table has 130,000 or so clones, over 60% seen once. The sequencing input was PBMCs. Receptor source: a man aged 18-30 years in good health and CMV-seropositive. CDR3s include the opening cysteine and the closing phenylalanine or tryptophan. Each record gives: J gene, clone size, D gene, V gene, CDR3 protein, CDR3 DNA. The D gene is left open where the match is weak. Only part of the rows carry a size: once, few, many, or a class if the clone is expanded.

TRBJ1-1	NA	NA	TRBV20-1	CSANRNTEAFF	TGCAGTGCTAACAGGAACACTGAAGCTTTCTTT
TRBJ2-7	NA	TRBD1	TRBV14	CASSQYSTGANEQYF	TGTGCCAGCAGCCAATACTCTACAGGGGCCAACGAGCAGTACTTC
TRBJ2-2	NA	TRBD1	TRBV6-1	CASSGDRVFPGELFF	TGTGCCAGCAGTGGAGACAGGGTATTCCCCGGGGAGCTGTTTTTT
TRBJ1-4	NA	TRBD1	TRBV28	CASSGQGPLQDRKLFF	TGTGCCAGCAGTGGACAGGGGCCCCTTCAGGACCGAAAACTGTTTTTT
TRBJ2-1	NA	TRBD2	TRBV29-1	CSVEGTSGRESSYNEQFF	TGCAGCGTTGAGGGGACTAGCGGGAGGGAGAGCTCCTACAATGAGCAGTTCTTC
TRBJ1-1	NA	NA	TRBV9	CASSVESGGGAFF	TGTGCCAGCAGCGTAGAGTCGGGTGGCGGGGCTTTCTTT
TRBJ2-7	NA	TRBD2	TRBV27	CASSFSGGAYEQYF	TGTGCCAGCAGTTTTAGCGGGGGGGCCTACGAGCAGTACTTC
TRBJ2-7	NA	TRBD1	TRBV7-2	CASSLVTGGLYEQYF	TGTGCCAGCAGCTTAGTCACAGGGGGCTTATACGAGCAGTACTTC
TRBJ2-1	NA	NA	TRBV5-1	CASSLSSEQFF	TGCGCCAGCAGCTTGAGTAGTGAGCAGTTCTTC
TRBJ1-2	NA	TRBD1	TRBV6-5	CASTRDRAGYGYTF	TGTGCCAGCACCCGGGACAGGGCGGGCTATGGCTACACCTTC
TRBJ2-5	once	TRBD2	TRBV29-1	CSYSKRGEGTQYF	TGCAGCTATTCGAAGCGGGGTGAAGGGACCCAGTACTTC
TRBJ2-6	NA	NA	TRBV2	CASRTSSGANGLTF	TGTGCCAGCCGCACGAGCTCTGGGGCCAACGGCCTGACTTTC
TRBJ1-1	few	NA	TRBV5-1	CASSLASGNTEAFF	TGCGCCAGCAGCTTGGCCTCGGGGAACACTGAAGCTTTCTTT
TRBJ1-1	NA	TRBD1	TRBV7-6	CASSYWTGVDTEAFF	TGTGCCAGCAGCTACTGGACAGGGGTCGACACTGAAGCTTTCTTT
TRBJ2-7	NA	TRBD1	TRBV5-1	CASSSARDRRYEQYF	TGCGCCAGCAGCTCGGCCCGGGACAGACGATACGAGCAGTACTTC
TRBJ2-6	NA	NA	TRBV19	CASSITPGRYISGANGLTF	TGTGCCAGTAGTATAACCCCAGGACGGTATATCTCTGGGGCCAACGGCCTGACTTTC
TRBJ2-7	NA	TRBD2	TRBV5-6	CASSLRLAGGPPYEQYF	TGTGCCAGCAGCTTGAGACTAGCGGGGGGACCTCCCTACGAGCAGTACTTC
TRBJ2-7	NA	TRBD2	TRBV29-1	CSVEAASGSYEQYF	TGCAGCGTTGAAGCGGCTAGCGGGAGCTACGAGCAGTACTTC
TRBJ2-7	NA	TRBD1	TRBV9	CASSASSKTGWEQYF	TGTGCCAGCAGCGCGAGTTCCAAGACAGGGTGGGAGCAGTACTTC
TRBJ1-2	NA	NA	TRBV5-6	CASSLGPGVANYGYTF	TGTGCCAGCAGCTTGGGACCAGGGGTCGCTAACTATGGCTACACCTTC
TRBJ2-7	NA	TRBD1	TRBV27	CASSLAPGQGYYEQYF	TGTGCCAGCAGTTTAGCCCCGGGACAGGGGTACTACGAGCAGTACTTC
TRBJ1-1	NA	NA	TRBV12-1	CASSTRQGSPRPAFF	TGTGCCAGCAGCACGAGACAGGGAAGTCCTCGCCCAGCTTTCTTT
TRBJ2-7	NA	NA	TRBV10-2	CASRRQSPYEQYF	TGCGCCAGCAGGAGACAGAGTCCCTACGAGCAGTACTTC
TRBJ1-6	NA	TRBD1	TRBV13	CASSLTGTGYSPLHF	TGTGCCAGCAGCCTAACCGGGACAGGTTATTCACCCCTCCACTTT
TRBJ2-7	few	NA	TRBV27	CASSSDKAYEQYF	TGTGCCAGCAGTTCCGACAAGGCCTACGAGCAGTACTTC
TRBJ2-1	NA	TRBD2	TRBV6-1	CASSGPGTSSTEQFF	TGTGCCAGCAGTGGGCCCGGGACTAGCTCAACCGAGCAGTTCTTC
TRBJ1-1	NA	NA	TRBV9	CASNIPGYTEAFF	TGTGCCAGCAACATACCGGGGTACACTGAAGCTTTCTTT
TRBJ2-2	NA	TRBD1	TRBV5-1	CASSLGQTNTGELFF	TGCGCCAGCAGCCTGGGACAGACGAACACCGGGGAGCTGTTTTTT
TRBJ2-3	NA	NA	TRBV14	CASSQANTQYF	TGTGCCAGCAGCCAAGCAAATACGCAGTATTTT
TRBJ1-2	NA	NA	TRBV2	CASSETGYGYTF	TGTGCCAGCAGTGAGACAGGCTATGGCTACACCTTC
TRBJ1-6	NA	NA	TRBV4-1	CASSHGSGDNSPLHF	TGCGCCAGCAGCCACGGGAGCGGGGATAATTCACCCCTCCACTTT
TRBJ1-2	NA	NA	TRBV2	CASSAGENGYTF	TGTGCCAGCAGTGCCGGGGAGAATGGCTACACCTTC
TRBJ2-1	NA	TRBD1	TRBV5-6	CASSQTGTGEYNEQFF	TGTGCCAGCAGCCAAACCGGGACAGGGGAGTACAATGAGCAGTTCTTC
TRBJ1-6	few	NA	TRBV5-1	CASSGTADNSPLHF	TGCGCCAGCAGTGGTACAGCGGATAATTCACCCCTCCACTTT
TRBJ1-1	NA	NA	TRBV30	CAWAGIRPEAFF	TGTGCCTGGGCCGGGATCCGACCTGAAGCTTTCTTT
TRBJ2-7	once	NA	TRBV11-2	CASSDGNEQHF	TGTGCCAGCAGCGACGGGAACGAGCAGCACTTC
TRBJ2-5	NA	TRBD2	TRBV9	CASSPGLAGGPAPETQYF	TGTGCCAGCAGCCCCGGGCTAGCGGGGGGACCAGCACCAGAGACCCAGTACTTC
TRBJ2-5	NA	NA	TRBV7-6	CASSTVWETQYF	TGTGCCAGCAGCACGGTCTGGGAGACCCAGTACTTC
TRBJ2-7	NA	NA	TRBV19	CASSIWMAGSTYEQYF	TGTGCCAGTAGTATTTGGATGGCGGGATCAACCTACGAGCAGTACTTC
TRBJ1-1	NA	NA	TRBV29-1	CSTHGGETNTEAFF	TGCAGCACTCATGGAGGGGAGACGAACACTGAAGCTTTCTTT
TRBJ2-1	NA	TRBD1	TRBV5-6	CASSWTGSNEQFF	TGTGCCAGCAGTTGGACAGGGTCCAATGAGCAGTTCTTC
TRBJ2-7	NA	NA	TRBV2	CASSQTGYEQYF	TGTGCCAGCAGTCAAACAGGGTACGAGCAGTACTTC
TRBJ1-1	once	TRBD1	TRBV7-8	CASSTLQGARNTEAFF	TGTGCCAGCAGCACCCTACAGGGGGCTAGGAACACTGAAGCTTTCTTT
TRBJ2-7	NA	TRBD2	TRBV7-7	CASSPLGLAGGIEQYF	TGTGCTAGCAGCCCATTGGGGCTAGCGGGAGGTATAGAGCAGTACTTC
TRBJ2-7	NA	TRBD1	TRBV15	CATSRRDRGYEQYF	TGTGCCACCAGCCGCCGGGACAGGGGCTACGAGCAGTACTTC